This TCR beta chain was observed in a study of blood T cell repertoires in COVID-19. About the study: Nucleic acid was either cDNA or gDNA, and it came from T cells, B-cell-depleted T cells, or PBMCs.

The assay was immunoSEQ multiplex PCR, and TCRdb's table has in-frame clones only and misses some. The data show about 200,000 clones, around 80% seen once. Per germline, CDR1 MNHEY and CDR2 SMNVEV (reference sequence). Deletions cut 5 bases from V and 12 bases from J, with 8 bases between. CDR3 length equals 10 residues. The specimen sequenced was peripheral blood. The chain recombines TRBV27 with TRBJ2-1; D not certain. The source is a human donor in a cohort sampled during active COVID-19. CDR3 in amino acids: CASSPPGQFF. The CDR3 nucleotides read TGTGCCAGCAGTCCCCCAGGGCAGTTCTTC.